Shown below are 32 T cell receptor beta chains from a single sample sequenced in a study of control samples from healthy donors and cancer patients. The data were produced by immunoSEQ multiplex PCR, yet TCRdb's version contains in-frame clones alone and is incomplete. This sample has about 92,000 clones, with about four fifths found just once. The sample was blood. The source is a woman aged 55-70 years in good health.

V and J are TRBV29-1 and TRBJ2-2; D perhaps matches TRBD2 (6 bases). V was clipped by 0 bases and J by 9 bases, with 11 bases between them. CDR1 is SQVTM, CDR2 ANQGSEA, per germline. The CDR3 sequence is 13 residues long. The CDR3 protein is CSVEEGGARELFF. CDR3 coding DNA: TGCAGCGTTGAAGAAGGAGGGGCCCGGGAGCTGTTTTTT.

J is TRBJ1-1 and V is TRBV4-1; 8 bases fit TRBD1. Trimming at V came to 4 bases and at J to 2 bases, leaving 9 bases not matched to a gene. This CDR3 spans 16 amino acids. Germline V gene lookup returns CDR1 MGHRA and CDR2 YSYEKL. CDR3 nucleotide sequence: TGCGCCAGCAGCCCAGAAGCAGGGGGCGGTAACACTGAAGCTTTCTTT. Protein product: CASSPEAGGGNTEAFF.

V and J are TRBV6-5 and TRBJ2-7, with TRBD1 matching over 7 bases. Trimming took 2 bases from V and 0 from J; bases not matched to a gene: 7. The CDR3 runs to 16 residues. In germline, CDR1 is MNHEY, CDR2 SVGAGI. CDR3 DNA: TGTGCCAGCAGTTACCGACAGGGATCCCGCTCCTACGAGCAGTACTTC. Amino acid sequence: CASSYRQGSRSYEQYF.

The J gene is TRBJ1-4, the V gene TRBV27; D is undetermined. The CDR3 spans 15 residues. Germline assignment: CDR1 MNHEY and CDR2 SMNVEV (reference sequence). V lost 6 bases and J lost 3, with 14 bases in between. The CDR3 loop is CASSLGSAANEKLFF. The CDR3 region has the DNA TGTGCCAGCAGCCTTGGGAGTGCAGCTAATGAAAAACTGTTTTTT. The full variable domain, its missing parts supplied by reference TRBV27 and TRBJ1-4, is EAQVTQNPRYLITVTGKKLTVTCSQNMNHEYMSWYRQDPGLGLRQIYYSMNVEVTDKGDVPEGYKVSRKEKRNFPLILESPSPNQTSLYFCASSLGSAANEKLFFGSGTQLSVL.

V and J are TRBV4-2 and TRBJ2-3, with D unresolved. With 0 bases removed from V and 5 bases from J, the gap between germline ends came to 6 bases. The germline V gene has CDR1 LGHNA and CDR2 YNFKEQ. The CDR3 length is 13 residues. This CDR3 is CASSQDAKDTQYF. As DNA, the CDR3 is TGTGCCAGCAGCCAAGACGCAAAAGATACGCAGTATTTT.

The CDR3 is CASSLDGMNTEAFF. The CDR3 bases are TGTGCCAGCAGTTTAGACGGGATGAACACTGAAGCTTTCTTT. V gene TRBV27 combines with J gene TRBJ1-1; D is ambiguous. With 2 bases removed from V and 0 bases from J, the gap between germline ends came to 7 bases. The CDR3 contains 14 residues. Germline V gene sequence: CDR1 MNHEY, CDR2 SMNVEV (reference sequence).

This chain connects TRBV7-9 to TRBJ2-7; maybe TRBD1 (6 bases). There are 15 residues in the CDR3. Germline V gene lookup returns CDR1 SEHNR and CDR2 FQNEAQ (reference sequence). The ends were cut back, 4 bases at V and 5 bases at J, with 18 bases in the middle. Here the CDR3 reads CASSSRATGPNEQYF. Here the CDR3 DNA reads TGTGCCAGCAGCTCCCGAGCGACAGGTCCGAACGAGCAGTACTTC.

The rearrangement joins TRBV7-8 to TRBJ1-1; D is possibly TRBD1 (5 bases). With 1 base removed from V and 0 bases from J, the gap between germline ends came to 12 bases. Per germline, CDR1 SGHVS and CDR2 FQNEAQ. The CDR3 has 16 residues. The CDR3 nucleotides read TGTGCCAGCAGCTTAGTGGGGGGAACGGTGAACACTGAAGCTTTCTTT. Residues: CASSLVGGTVNTEAFF.

The rearrangement uses TRBV7-2 and TRBJ2-7, with 12 bases that match TRBD2. Trimming cost V 5 bases and J 4 bases; bases outside gene matches: 6. Germline CDR1 reads SGHTA; CDR2 reads FQGNSA. The CDR3 length is 15 residues. CDR3 nucleotide sequence: TGTGCCAGCAGCCCCGGACTAGCGGGGCTATACGAGCAGTACTTC. Translation: CASSPGLAGLYEQYF. Drawing the rest from reference TRBV7-2 and TRBJ2-7, the complete variable domain is GAGVSQSPSNKVTEKGKDVELRCDPISGHTALYWYRQSLGQGLEFLIYFQGNSAPDKSGLPSDRFSAERTGGSVSTLTIQRTQQEDSAVYLCASSPGLAGLYEQYFGPGTRLTVT.

V usage is TRBV3-1 (or the pseudogene TRBV3-2) and J usage is TRBJ2-6; TRBD2 is a possible D gene (5 bases). V dropped 0 bases and J dropped 1 base, with 7 bases sitting between them. The CDR3 is made up of 16 amino acids. CDR1 is LGHDT, CDR2 YNNKEL, per germline (reference sequence). The CDR3 reads CASSQDEGSGANVLTF. CDR3 nucleotides: TGTGCCAGCAGCCAAGATGAGGGTTCTGGGGCCAACGTCCTGACTTTC.

In its sample, this clone was seen a few times. This specimen includes other DNA sequences encoding the same CDR3. The chain carries TRBV4-2 and TRBJ2-2; D not certain. Germline CDR1 LGHNA, CDR2 YNFKEQ. The CDR3 totals 14 residues. V was shortened by 2 bases and J by 4 bases, with 8 bases between the two germline ends. The CDR3 coding sequence is TGTGCCAGCAGCCAAACCCGGTCCACCGGGGAGCTGTTTTTT. This sequence encodes CASSQTRSTGELFF.

CDR3: CASSLRTGGNGELFF. CDR3 bases: TGCGCCAGCAGCTTACGGACAGGGGGCAACGGGGAGCTGTTTTTT. The gene calls are TRBV5-1 and TRBJ2-2; 11 positions agree with TRBD1. Trimming took 2 bases from V and 7 from J; bases not matched to a gene: 4. CDR1 and CDR2 from the germline V gene are SGHRS and YFSETQ. The CDR3 sequence is 15 residues long.

V and J are TRBV3-1 (or the pseudogene TRBV3-2) and TRBJ1-1; D might be TRBD1 (6 bases). Trimming cost V 1 base and J 5 bases, with 11 bases left between them. The CDR3 runs to 14 residues. The V gene's germline CDR1 is LGHDT and CDR2 YNNKEL (reference sequence). CDR3 bases: TGTGCCAGCAGCCAAGTAGAGGGGGAAACTGAAGCTTTCTTT. Translated: CASSQVEGETEAFF.

The chain combines TRBV5-1 with TRBJ2-7; D unclear. Trimming took off 0 bases at V and 6 bases at J, with 10 bases between the two ends. This CDR3 has 13 residues. Germline V CDR1 and CDR2: SGHRS, YFSETQ. In nucleotides, the CDR3 is TGCGCCAGCAGCTTGGGCCAGAGGAGCGAGCAGTACTTC. This sequence encodes CASSLGQRSEQYF. Filled out from reference TRBV5-1 and TRBJ2-7, the complete variable domain reads KAGVTQTPRYLIKTRGQQVTLSCSPISGHRSVSWYQQTPGQGLQFLFEYFSETQRNKGNFPGRFSGRQFSNSRSEMNVSTLELGDSALYLCASSLGQRSEQYFGPGTRLTVT.

V is TRBV6-5 and J is TRBJ1-1; no reliable D call. Germline V gene lookup returns CDR1 MNHEY and CDR2 SVGAGI. With 2 bases removed from V and 14 bases from J, the gap between germline ends came to 15 bases. The CDR3 loop spans 12 amino acids. As DNA, the CDR3 is TGTGCCAGCAGTTACCCCCCCGATCGGGTATTCTTT. It translates to CASSYPPDRVFF.

This rearrangement joins TRBV7-9 to TRBJ1-3, with a weak D call TRBD1 (5 bases). V lost 1 base and J 2 bases, leaving 12 bases between the germline ends. CDR1 SEHNR and CDR2 FQNEAQ come from the germline V gene (reference sequence). The length of the CDR3 is 16 residues. The CDR3 nucleotides are TGTGCCAGCAGCTTAGTCAGGACGGGGCCTGGAAACACCATATATTTT. Protein product: CASSLVRTGPGNTIYF.

In DNA, the CDR3 is TGTGCCAGCAGCCAGGGTATGAGCTCCTATAATTCACCCCTCCACTTT. Protein sequence: CASSQGMSSYNSPLHF. The chain joins TRBV5-6 to TRBJ1-6, with D tentatively TRBD1 (5 bases). CDR1 is SGHDT, CDR2 YYEEEE, per germline. The CDR3 consists of 16 residues. The V end was cut by 4 bases, the J end by 0 bases, with 11 bases between.

The chain recombines TRBV6-6 with TRBJ2-1; TRBD2 is a possible D gene (6 bases). The CDR3 extends over 14 amino acids. Germline CDR1 MNHNY, CDR2 SVGAGI (reference sequence). Trimming stripped 8 bases from V and 8 bases from J, with 19 bases between. The DNA of the CDR3 is TGTGCCAGCGGATACGGGAGAGGTAGGGATGAGCAGTTCTTC. This encodes CASGYGRGRDEQFF.

For the CDR3, the DNA is TGTGCCAGCTCACCAGACCTTTCAGGGGAAAAACTGTTTTTT. Translated, it gives CASSPDLSGEKLFF. This sequence joins TRBV18 and TRBJ1-4; D might be TRBD1 (5 bases). Germline loops: CDR1 KGHSH, CDR2 LQKENI. The CDR3 is 14 residues long. Between the trimmed V and J ends, which lost 2 bases and 8 bases, there was a span of 12 bases. Looking up the rest from reference TRBV18 and TRBJ1-4 gives the full variable domain: NAGVMQNPRHLVRRRGQEARLRCSPMKGHSHVYWYRQLPEEGLKFMVYLQKENIIDESGMPKERFSAEFPKEGPSILRIQQVVRGDSAAYFCASSPDLSGEKLFFGSGTQLSVL.

V is TRBV12-3 or TRBV12-4 and J is TRBJ2-3; D call uncertain. V was shortened by 1 base and J by 1 base, with 3 bases between the two germline ends. The CDR3 is 13 amino acids. The DNA of the CDR3 is TGTGCCAGCAGTTTAGACCGCACAGATACGCAGTATTTT. Protein sequence: CASSLDRTDTQYF.

The V gene is TRBV7-2, the J gene TRBJ1-2, with 8 positions matching TRBD1. V trimming: 4 bases; J trimming: 2 bases; junction bases outside the gene matches: 9. Per germline, CDR1 SGHTA and CDR2 FQGNSA. The CDR3 is 16 residues long. Here the CDR3 reads CASSSTRTGTNYGYTF. The CDR3 bases are TGTGCCAGCAGCTCAACTAGGACAGGGACGAACTATGGCTACACCTTC. Full variable domain (missing parts from reference TRBV7-2 and TRBJ1-2): GAGVSQSPSNKVTEKGKDVELRCDPISGHTALYWYRQSLGQGLEFLIYFQGNSAPDKSGLPSDRFSAERTGGSVSTLTIQRTQQEDSAVYLCASSSTRTGTNYGYTFGSGTRLTVV.

The chain carries TRBV13 and TRBJ2-7, with D tentatively TRBD2 (5 bases). Germline V gene data show CDR1 as PRHDT and CDR2 as FYEKMQ (reference sequence). This CDR3 spans 16 amino acids. V was cut by 4 bases and J by 2 bases, with 18 bases left in between. The CDR3 loop is CASSWLPGSRPYEQYF. Here the CDR3 DNA reads TGTGCCAGCAGCTGGCTGCCGGGATCACGACCCTACGAGCAGTACTTC.

V usage is TRBV6-1 and J usage is TRBJ1-4, with 7 bases fitting TRBD1. The CDR3 spans 14 residues. J lost 4 bases, V lost 5 bases, and 4 bases had no gene match. In germline, CDR1 is MNHNS, CDR2 SASEGT. CDR3 coding DNA: TGTGCCAGCAGTTGGGACAGTAATAATGAAAAACTGTTTTTT. Translated: CASSWDSNNEKLFF.

The V call is TRBV6-2 or TRBV6-3, the J call TRBJ2-5, with D unresolved. V dropped 0 bases and J dropped 0 bases, with 14 bases sitting between them. Germline lookup yields CDR1 MNHEY and CDR2 SVGEGT. The CDR3 has 17 amino acids. The CDR3 DNA follows: TGTGCCAGCAGTTACTCTTTGGCGTGGCAGGACCAAGAGACCCAGTACTTC. As protein: CASSYSLAWQDQETQYF.

The genes are TRBV6-4 and TRBJ1-1, with 11 bases fitting TRBD1. This CDR3 comprises 12 residues. CDR1 MRHNA and CDR2 SNTAGT come from the germline V gene. Trimming removed 9 bases from V and 6 bases from J; junction bases left unmatched: 3. CDR3 amino acids: CARGQGDSEAFF. CDR3 nucleotides: TGTGCCAGGGGACAGGGGGACTCTGAAGCTTTCTTT.

V gene TRBV10-3 combines with J gene TRBJ2-5, with D possibly matching TRBD2 (6 bases). Germline V lookup: CDR1 ENHRY, CDR2 SYGVKD. Trimming removed 4 bases from V and 4 bases from J, with 13 bases in between. This CDR3 comprises 14 residues. In nucleotides, the CDR3 is TGTGCCATCAGTGGATCAGCAGCGGGAGAGACCCAGTACTTC. Translation gives CAISGSAAGETQYF.

In DNA, the CDR3 is TGTGCCAGCAGTCTTCTAGCGTACGAGCAGTACTTC. Its protein product is CASSLLAYEQYF. This chain links TRBV2 with TRBJ2-7; tentative D call: TRBD2 (6 bases). Trimming pared 5 bases from V and 4 bases from J, leaving 9 bases between. This CDR3 contains 12 residues. The germline V gene has CDR1 SNHLY and CDR2 FYNNEI.

The DNA of the CDR3 is TGTGCCAGCAGCCTAGGTGGGGGGCAGGATCAGCCCCAGCATTTT. It yields the protein CASSLGGGQDQPQHF. This sequence joins TRBV5-5 and TRBJ1-5; tentative D call: TRBD1 (6 bases). This CDR3 is 15 amino acids long. V was shortened by 4 bases and J by 5 bases, with 16 bases between the two germline ends. Germline V gene data show CDR1 as SGHKS and CDR2 as YYEKEE (reference sequence).

The chain has TRBV7-2 and TRBJ1-1; D gene ambiguous. V shed 4 bases and J shed 5 bases, with 14 bases lying between them. The CDR3 loop spans 14 amino acids. Germline lookup yields CDR1 SGHTA and CDR2 FQGNSA. DNA of the CDR3: TGTGCCAGCAGCTCCGCCCTAAGTGGGACTGAAGCTTTCTTT. This translates into CASSSALSGTEAFF.

This rearrangement joins TRBV6-1 to TRBJ2-5; D is perhaps TRBD2 (5 bases). The germline CDR1 and CDR2 sequences are MNHNS and SASEGT. Trimming took off 2 bases at V and 5 bases at J, with 12 bases between the two ends. The CDR3 spans 14 residues. The CDR3 coding sequence is TGTGCCAGCAGTGAAATCGGCCCGGGGGAGACCCAGTACTTC. It translates to CASSEIGPGETQYF.

J is TRBJ1-2 and V is TRBV5-1; 9 nucleotides agree with TRBD1. V dropped 0 bases and J dropped 0; count of bases not matched to a gene: 9. CDR1 and CDR2 (germline): SGHRS, YFSETQ. The CDR3 loop spans 18 amino acids. DNA of the CDR3: TGCGCCAGCAGCTTGGCCGCCGGGACAGGGAGAGCTAACTATGGCTACACCTTC. This translates into CASSLAAGTGRANYGYTF.

The table lists this clone with a few counts. The chain employs TRBV6-5 and TRBJ1-6; D is unresolved. This CDR3 contains 16 residues. Trimming cost V 0 bases and J 0 bases, with 6 bases left between them. Germline values: CDR1 MNHEY, CDR2 SVGAGI. This CDR3 is CASSYSPYSYNSPLHF. The CDR3 region has the DNA TGTGCCAGCAGTTACTCGCCCTACTCCTATAATTCACCCCTCCACTTT.